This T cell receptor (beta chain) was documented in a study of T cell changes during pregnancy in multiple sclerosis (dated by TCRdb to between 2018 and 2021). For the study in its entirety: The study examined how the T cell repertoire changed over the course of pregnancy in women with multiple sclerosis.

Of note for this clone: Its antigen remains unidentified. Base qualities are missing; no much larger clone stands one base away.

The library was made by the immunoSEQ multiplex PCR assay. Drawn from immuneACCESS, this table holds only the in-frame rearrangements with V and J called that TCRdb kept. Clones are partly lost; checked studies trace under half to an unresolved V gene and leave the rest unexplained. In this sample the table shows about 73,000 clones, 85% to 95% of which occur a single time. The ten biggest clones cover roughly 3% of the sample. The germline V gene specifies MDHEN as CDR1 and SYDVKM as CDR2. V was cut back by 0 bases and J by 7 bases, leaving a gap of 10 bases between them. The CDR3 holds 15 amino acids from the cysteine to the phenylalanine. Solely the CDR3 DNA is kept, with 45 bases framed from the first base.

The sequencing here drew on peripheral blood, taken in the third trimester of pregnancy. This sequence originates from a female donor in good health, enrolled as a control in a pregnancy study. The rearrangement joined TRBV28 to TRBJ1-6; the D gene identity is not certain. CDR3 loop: CASSLWGGQNSPLHF. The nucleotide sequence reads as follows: TGTGCCAGCAGTTTATGGGGAGGGCAAAATTCACCCCTCCACTTT.